This T cell receptor (beta chain) was recorded in a study of T cell clones after liver transplantation. Study-wide context: Liver transplant recipients had immunosuppression withdrawal attempted within 2 years. TCRbeta sequencing after a pre-transplant mixed lymphocyte reaction identified graft-donor-reactive clones, later tracked in post-transplant blood. Graft-donor-reactive sequences were compared with third-party-reactive TCRbeta sequences from pre-transplant mixed lymphocyte reactions. Standard immunosuppression, with no induction, continued until 12-24 months after transplant.

CDR3 size: 12 residues. V lost 8 bases and J lost 7, with 14 bases in between. Germline lookup yields CDR1 LNHDA and CDR2 SQIVND (reference sequence). Sequencing was performed with immunoSEQ multiplex PCR; in TCRdb, only in-frame clones are kept and a portion is missing. The sample has 75,000 to 95,000 clones; roughly 83% are singletons. This clone has more than one count but fewer than ten. The TCR was taken from a human patient who received a liver transplant. Some T cells may trace back to the graft donor. This specimen was CD4+ T cells from blood, taken at the 22-month timepoint. This chain uses TRBV19 with TRBJ1-2; maybe TRBD1 (5 bases). The CDR3 coding sequence is TGTGCCAGTCAATTCGTCGGGGGTGGCTACACCTTC. Protein: CASQFVGGGYTF.